The source of this TCR beta chain is a study of T cell responses to AZD1222 COVID-19 vaccine. General observations from the study: Nearly half of spike-specific TCRs reportedly target variant regions that are unmutated in the B.1.351 and B.1.1.7 variants. Breadth and depth of Spike-specific TCRs rose after two AZD1222 doses. Mostly white British, mostly female donors; authors suggested clonal diversity may be underestimated.

In the case of this clone: Its antigen is not known.

This table comes from immunoSEQ multiplex PCR, and its TCRdb copy is limited to in-frame clones, with some not included. This table holds 100,000 to 150,000 clones, around 92% found once. The source material was peripheral blood, sampled on day 0 of AZD1222 vaccination. This receptor was identified in an adult in good health.

CDR3 nucleotide sequence: TGCAGCGTGGGGTACAATGGCTACACCTTC. Translation gives CSVGYNGYTF. The chain is built from TRBV29-1 and TRBJ1-2; no clear D. Germline values: CDR1 SQVTM, CDR2 ANQGSEA. This CDR3 has 10 residues. V was shortened by 6 bases and J by 6 bases, with 8 bases between the two germline ends.